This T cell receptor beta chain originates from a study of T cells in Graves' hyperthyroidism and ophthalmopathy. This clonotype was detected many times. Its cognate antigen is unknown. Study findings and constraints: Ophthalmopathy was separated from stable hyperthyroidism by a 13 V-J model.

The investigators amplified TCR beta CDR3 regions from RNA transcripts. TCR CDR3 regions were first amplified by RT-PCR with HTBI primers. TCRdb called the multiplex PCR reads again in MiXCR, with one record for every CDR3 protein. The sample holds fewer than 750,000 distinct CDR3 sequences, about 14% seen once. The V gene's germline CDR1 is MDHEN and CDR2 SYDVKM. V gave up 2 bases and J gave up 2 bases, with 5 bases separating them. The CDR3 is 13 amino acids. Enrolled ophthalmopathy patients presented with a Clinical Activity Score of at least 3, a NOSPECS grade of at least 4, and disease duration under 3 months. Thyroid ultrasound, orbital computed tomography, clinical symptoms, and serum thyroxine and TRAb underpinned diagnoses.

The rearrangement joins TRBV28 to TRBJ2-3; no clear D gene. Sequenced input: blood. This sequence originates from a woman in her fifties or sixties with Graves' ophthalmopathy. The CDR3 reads CASSLTFTDTQYF. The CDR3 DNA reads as TGTGCCAGCAGTTTAACTTTCACAGATACGCAGTATTTT.